Each of the 21 T cell receptor beta chains below was sequenced from the same sample in a study of blood T cell repertoires in COVID-19. This table comes from immunoSEQ multiplex PCR, and its TCRdb copy is limited to in-frame clones, with some not included. The profile covers some 150,000 clones, with 88% appearing a single time and approximately 1.2% taken by the ten largest. Sequenced sample: PBMCs or T cells enriched from blood (not recorded which). Source of these receptors: a woman aged 30 to 39 with acute COVID-19.

V and J are TRBV7-2 and TRBJ2-7, with a tentative D call TRBD2 (5 bases). The CDR3 is made up of 14 amino acids. Germline values: CDR1 SGHTA, CDR2 FQGNSA. The V end was cut by 2 bases, the J end by 2 bases, with 10 bases between. CDR3 coding DNA: TGTGCCAGCAGCTTATCACTAGGCGCCTACGAGCAGTACTTC. Encoded protein: CASSLSLGAYEQYF.

The V call is TRBV6-4, the J call TRBJ1-1; perhaps TRBD1 as D (5 bases). Germline lookup yields CDR1 MRHNA and CDR2 SNTAGT. The CDR3 consists of 13 residues. Trimming removed 5 bases from V and 2 bases from J, with 9 bases in between. CDR3 nucleotide sequence: TGTGCCAGCAGTACGGGGACTAACACTGAAGCTTTCTTT. As protein: CASSTGTNTEAFF.

A few counts support this clone. The J gene is TRBJ2-3, the V gene TRBV3-1 (or the pseudogene TRBV3-2), with 13 bases that match TRBD2. The V segment lost 4 bases and the J segment 6 bases; nucleotides outside the gene matches: 7. The CDR3 is 16 amino acids. Germline assignment: CDR1 LGHDT and CDR2 YNNKEL (reference sequence). The CDR3, as DNA: TGTGCCAGCAGCCCCGGGACTAGCGGGGACGGGGATACGCAGTATTTT. This translates into CASSPGTSGDGDTQYF.

The rearrangement uses TRBV5-5 and TRBJ2-7, with 9 bases matching TRBD2. This CDR3 spans 17 amino acids. V gave up 0 bases and J gave up 0 bases; unmatched junction bases: 7. Germline V gene lookup returns CDR1 SGHKS and CDR2 YYEKEE (reference sequence). The chain's CDR3 is CASSLVSSGILSYEQYF. The CDR3 DNA is TGTGCCAGCAGCTTGGTCTCTAGCGGGATACTCTCCTACGAGCAGTACTTC. Full variable domain (outside the CDR3, taken from reference TRBV5-5 and TRBJ2-7): DAGVTQSPTHLIKTRGQQVTLRCSPISGHKSVSWYQQVLGQGPQFIFQYYEKEERGRGNFPDRFSARQFPNYSSELNVNALLLGDSALYLCASSLVSSGILSYEQYFGPGTRLTVT.

The J gene is TRBJ1-2, the V gene TRBV11-2, with D perhaps matching TRBD1 (6 bases). The V gene lost 0 bases and the J gene lost 4 bases, with 15 bases spanning the gap. Germline assignment: CDR1 SGHAT and CDR2 FQNNGV. CDR3 size: 16 residues. The CDR3 loop reads CASSLEGTYLSYGYTF. The CDR3 bases are TGTGCCAGCAGCTTAGAGGGGACATATCTTAGCTATGGCTACACCTTC.

As concerns this clone: The same CDR3 also results from other DNA sequences found in this sample. This chain links TRBV28 with TRBJ1-3; 11 positions match TRBD1. This CDR3 spans 14 amino acids. The trim removed 6 bases at V and 4 bases at J, leaving 2 bases unmatched. CDR1 and CDR2 (germline): MDHEN, SYDVKM. This CDR3 reads CASSRTGGGNTIYF. The CDR3 coding sequence is TGTGCCAGCAGCCGGACAGGGGGCGGAAACACCATATATTTT.

The chain recombines TRBV2 with TRBJ2-7; perhaps TRBD2 as D (5 bases). The germline gives CDR1 SNHLY, CDR2 FYNNEI. Trimming left V 7 bases short and J 0 bases short, with 13 bases between. CDR3 length equals 14 residues. The CDR3 DNA reads as TGTGCCAGCAAAGCCGAAGGGAGCTCCTACGAGCAGTACTTC. Protein sequence: CASKAEGSSYEQYF.

CDR3 bases: TGTGCCATCCGACGCGGAGGGGAAGACTATGGCTACACCTTC. Its protein product is CAIRRGGEDYGYTF. J is TRBJ1-2 and V is TRBV10-3; D may be TRBD1 (5 bases). Trimming pared 8 bases from V and 3 bases from J, leaving 16 bases between. Germline V lookup: CDR1 ENHRY, CDR2 SYGVKD. The CDR3 contains 14 residues.

The chain is built from TRBV5-1 and TRBJ2-1; 9 nucleotides match TRBD2. The CDR3 spans 15 residues. Unmatched junction bases numbered 6, after V lost 4 bases and J lost 4 bases. Germline V lookup: CDR1 SGHRS, CDR2 YFSETQ. CDR3 sequence reads: CASSRLAGQYNEQFF. CDR3 bases: TGCGCCAGCAGCCGGCTAGCGGGGCAATACAATGAGCAGTTCTTC.

The chain has TRBV25-1 and TRBJ2-3, with TRBD2 identical over 10 bases. V was clipped by 4 bases and J by 2 bases; unmatched bases: 12. Germline loops: CDR1 MGHDK, CDR2 SYGVNS. This CDR3 spans 18 amino acids. In nucleotides, the CDR3 is TGTGCCAGCAGTGCCCCCTCCCGACTAGCGGGCGTCACAGATACGCAGTATTTT. Translation: CASSAPSRLAGVTDTQYF.

This chain joins TRBV7-2 and TRBJ1-5; TRBD1 matches 8 bases. The CDR3 has 15 residues. Trimming took 4 bases from V and 4 from J; bases not matched to a gene: 6. Germline-derived CDR1 and CDR2 are SGHTA and FQGNSA. In nucleotides, the CDR3 is TGTGCCAGCAGCTCGGCAGGGGGCTATAATCAGCCCCAGCATTTT. Residues: CASSSAGGYNQPQHF.

The rearrangement uses TRBV2 and TRBJ1-6; the match to TRBD1 covers 7 bases. The length of the CDR3 is 15 residues. The germline gives CDR1 SNHLY, CDR2 FYNNEI. V was pared by 5 bases and J by 3 bases, with 4 bases of the junction left unmatched. As DNA, the CDR3 is TGTGCCAGCAGTCCGGGACAGCTCTATAATTCACCCCTCCACTTT. Protein: CASSPGQLYNSPLHF.

The table lists this clone with a count of one. The chain recombines TRBV7-2 with TRBJ2-1; D perhaps matches TRBD1 (6 bases). CDR3 size: 15 residues. Germline-derived CDR1 and CDR2 are SGHTA and FQGNSA. V shed 5 bases and J shed 10 bases, with 21 bases lying between them. CDR3 sequence: CASSRHRAIYGEQFF. As DNA, the CDR3 is TGTGCCAGCAGCCGGCACAGGGCAATCTACGGAGAGCAGTTCTTC.

The V and J genes are TRBV21-1 and TRBJ2-3; the table's D gene call, TRBD2, was not cross checked with the DNA. TRBV21-1 corresponds to a pseudogene. This CDR3 has 14 residues. The chain's CDR3 is CASSNFPYSDTQYF. The CDR3 nucleotides are TGTGCCAGCAGCAATTTTCCGTATTCAGATACGCAGTATTTT.

This chain links TRBV28 with TRBJ2-5; 8 nucleotides line up with TRBD2. J gave up 4 bases and V 5 bases, and 9 bases lay outside the gene matches. CDR1 and CDR2 from the germline V gene are MDHEN and SYDVKM. The CDR3 consists of 15 residues. CDR3 nucleotides: TGTGCCAGCAGTCCTCAGCGGGAGTTAAGAGAGACCCAGTACTTC. Translated, it gives CASSPQRELRETQYF.

The rearrangement joins TRBV7-2 to TRBJ2-3; D uncertain. CDR3 length equals 14 residues. Trimming took 2 bases from V and 6 from J, leaving 12 bases between them. The germline CDR1 and CDR2 sequences are SGHTA and FQGNSA. The CDR3 nucleotides read TGTGCCAGCAGCTTACCGCCGCCCGGTGATACGCAGTATTTT. It yields the protein CASSLPPPGDTQYF.

This chain joins TRBV30 and TRBJ1-2; 8 bases align to TRBD1. CDR1 is GTSNPN, CDR2 SVGIG, per germline (reference sequence). V gave up 2 bases and J gave up 8 bases; unmatched junction bases: 7. The CDR3 length is 13 residues. Here the CDR3 reads CAWSSRTGSGYTF. The CDR3 coding sequence is TGTGCCTGGAGTAGCCGGACAGGGAGCGGCTACACCTTC.

The J gene is TRBJ2-2, the V gene TRBV28, with D uncertain. Germline V CDR1 and CDR2: MDHEN, SYDVKM. The V end was cut by 1 base, the J end by 4 bases, with 7 bases between. The length of the CDR3 is 14 residues. The CDR3 sequence: CASSLLLSTGELFF. In nucleotides, the CDR3 is TGTGCCAGCAGTTTATTACTTTCCACCGGGGAGCTGTTTTTT.

V and J are TRBV5-4 and TRBJ1-1, with D perhaps matching TRBD1 (5 bases). The length of the CDR3 is 13 residues. V shed 4 bases and J shed 5 bases, with 12 bases lying between them. CDR1 and CDR2 from the germline V gene are SGHNT and YYREEE (reference sequence). CDR3 in amino acids: CASSKETATEAFF. CDR3 DNA: TGTGCCAGCAGCAAAGAGACAGCTACTGAAGCTTTCTTT.

This chain uses TRBV27 with TRBJ1-2, with D hard to call. CDR3 size: 14 residues. CDR1 and CDR2 (germline): MNHEY, SMNVEV (reference sequence). The V and J ends lost 2 bases and 6 bases respectively, with 13 bases between them. The CDR3 is CASSLRVPADGYTF. The CDR3 region has the DNA TGTGCCAGCAGTTTACGGGTTCCGGCGGATGGCTACACCTTC.

The chain uses TRBV7-3 and TRBJ2-7; 12 positions match TRBD2. This CDR3 contains 19 residues. CDR1 is SGHTA, CDR2 FQGTGA, per germline. V was pared by 5 bases and J by 3 bases, with 17 bases of the junction left unmatched. The CDR3 DNA is TGTGCCAGCAGCCACCTCCCTCGACTAGCGGGAGAAGATAGCTACGAGCAGTACTTC. Its translation: CASSHLPRLAGEDSYEQYF.